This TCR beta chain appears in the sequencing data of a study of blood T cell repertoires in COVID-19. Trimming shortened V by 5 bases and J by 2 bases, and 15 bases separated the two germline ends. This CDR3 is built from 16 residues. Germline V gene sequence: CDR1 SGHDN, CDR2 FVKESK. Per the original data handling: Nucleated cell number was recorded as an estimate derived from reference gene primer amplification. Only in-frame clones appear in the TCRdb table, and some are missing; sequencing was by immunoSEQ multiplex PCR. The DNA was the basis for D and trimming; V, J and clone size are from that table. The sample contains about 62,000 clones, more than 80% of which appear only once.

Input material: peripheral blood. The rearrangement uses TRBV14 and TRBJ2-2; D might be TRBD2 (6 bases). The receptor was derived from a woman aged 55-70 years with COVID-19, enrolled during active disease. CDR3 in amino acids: CASSKYRGINTGELFF. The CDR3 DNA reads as TGTGCCAGCAGCAAATACCGGGGGATTAACACCGGGGAGCTGTTTTTT.